This T cell receptor (beta chain) was sequenced for a study of chemoradiotherapy in HPV16-positive cancers. Study overall: Candidate HPV-specific clones and shared TCR motifs came from a couple of HPV16-positive patients.

TCRdb's copy holds only in-frame clones and misses some; the assay was immunoSEQ multiplex PCR. The data hold under 8,500 clones, with over 75% observed a single time. Over chemoradiotherapy, repertoires were sampled more than once. The source of this sequence is a human donor with HPV-associated anogenital cancer. The material was obtained from a patient who underwent chemoradiotherapy.

CDR3 protein: CAGSPGPYNEQFF. The CDR3 DNA reads as TGTGCCGGATCCCCGGGACCTTACAATGAGCAGTTCTTC. This chain uses TRBV6-6 with TRBJ2-1, with D perhaps assigned TRBD1 or TRBD2 (5 bases each). The CDR3 is 13 residues long. In germline, CDR1 is MNHNY, CDR2 SVGAGI (reference sequence). Trimming removed 11 bases at V and 4 bases at J, with 15 bases between.